A single sample is the source of the 27 T cell receptor beta chains below, sequenced in a study of CD8 T cells in ankylosing spondylitis. Each CDR3 protein is one row after TCRdb ran MiXCR on the 5' RACE reads. The table includes over 150,000 distinct CDR3 sequences, 15% to 20% detected once. Material: blood, either unsorted or a sorted T cell fraction (not recorded which). These receptors all come from a male donor aged 10 to 30 with ankylosing spondylitis or in good health (not recorded which).

The table lists this clonotype with many counts. Here the CDR3 DNA reads TGTGCCAGCTCACCACGGGACAGCCTGTTTTTT. Its protein is CASSPRDSLFF. The chain carries TRBV18 and TRBJ1-4; 7 bases agree with TRBD1. V lost 1 base to trimming and J lost 14 bases; unmatched junction nucleotides: 1. This CDR3 spans 11 amino acids. Germline CDR1 reads KGHSH; CDR2 reads LQKENI.

This clonotype showed up many times. J is TRBJ2-1 and V is TRBV15, with D perhaps matching TRBD1 or TRBD2 (5 bases each). CDR1 LNHNV and CDR2 YYDKDF come from the germline V gene (reference sequence). This CDR3 region has 13 residues. The V end was cut by 5 bases, the J end by 9 bases, with 14 bases between. The CDR3 is CATSSGERGEQFF. Here the CDR3 DNA reads TGTGCCACCAGCTCTGGTGAGAGGGGTGAGCAGTTCTTC.

This clonotype was counted ten times or more. The V and J genes are TRBV11-1 and TRBJ2-1; 12 bases are shared with TRBD2. The trim removed 5 bases at V and 4 bases at J, leaving 6 bases unmatched. Germline V gene data show CDR1 as SGHAT and CDR2 as FQDESV (reference sequence). This CDR3 region has 16 residues. This chain's CDR3 is CASSLPGLAGYNEQFF. The DNA for the CDR3 is TGTGCCAGCAGCCTACCTGGACTAGCGGGATACAATGAGCAGTTCTTC.

This clonotype was detected ten times or more. The genes are TRBV10-3 and TRBJ2-4, with a possible D match to TRBD2 (7 bases). V dropped 4 bases and J dropped 4 bases, with 14 bases sitting between them. Germline V gene data show CDR1 as ENHRY and CDR2 as SYGVKD. The length of the CDR3 is 15 residues. DNA of the CDR3: TGTGCCATCAGTGGCGGGGGCGGCTCTAAAAACATTCAGTACTTC. Its protein product is CAISGGGGSKNIQYF.

The chain links TRBV5-4 to TRBJ2-1; D is undetermined. The CDR3 covers 15 residues. CDR1 is SGHNT and CDR2 is YYREEE in the germline V gene (reference sequence). V lost 2 bases and J 8 bases, leaving 17 bases between the germline ends. The CDR3 protein is CASSFRSASWHEQFF. The CDR3 DNA sequence: TGTGCCAGCAGCTTCAGGTCGGCCAGCTGGCATGAGCAGTTCTTC.

V gene TRBV12-3 or TRBV12-4 combines with J gene TRBJ1-5; TRBD1 agrees at 12 bases. The CDR3 is made up of 18 amino acids. Trimming removed 5 bases from V and 2 bases from J; junction bases left unmatched: 10. CDR3 sequence reads: CASSKGTGGFQGNQPQHF. In DNA, the CDR3 is TGTGCCAGCAGTAAAGGGACAGGGGGCTTTCAAGGCAATCAGCCCCAGCATTTT.

This clonotype was seen many times. V is TRBV3-1 and J is TRBJ2-3, with D unclear. This CDR3 is built from 12 residues. Trimming pared 3 bases from V and 4 bases from J, leaving 5 bases between. In germline, CDR1 is LGHDT, CDR2 YNNKEL (reference sequence). Here the CDR3 reads CASSQLPDTQYF. The CDR3 bases are TGTGCCAGCAGCCAGCTGCCAGATACGCAGTATTTT.

V usage is TRBV19 and J usage is TRBJ2-7, with 8 bases matching TRBD1. Germline V gene lookup returns CDR1 LNHDA and CDR2 SQIVND (reference sequence). Unmatched junction bases numbered 5, after V lost 8 bases and J lost 5 bases. CDR3 length: 12 amino acids. CDR3 loop: CASAGTGHEQYF. The CDR3 nucleotides are TGTGCCAGTGCCGGGACAGGCCACGAGCAGTACTTC.

J is TRBJ2-1 and V is TRBV7-3, with 9 nucleotides matching TRBD2. Per the germline V gene, CDR1 is SGHTA and CDR2 is FQGTGA. CDR3 length equals 16 residues. V dropped 4 bases and J dropped 4; count of bases not matched to a gene: 8. The CDR3 coding sequence is TGTGCCAGCAGCTCCGGGACTAGCTCACCTTACAATGAGCAGTTCTTC. Encoded protein: CASSSGTSSPYNEQFF.

The table lists this clonotype with many counts. The V and J genes are TRBV28 and TRBJ1-1; D ambiguous. Germline V CDR1 and CDR2: MDHEN, SYDVKM. Trimming took off 3 bases at V and 0 bases at J, with 11 bases between the two ends. The CDR3 has 15 residues. The CDR3 loop is CASSFGTKMNTEAFF. CDR3 DNA: TGTGCCAGCAGTTTCGGAACAAAAATGAACACTGAAGCTTTCTTT.

The sample holds many counts of this clonotype. The chain carries TRBV12-3 or TRBV12-4 and TRBJ1-2; D is unclear. Trimming left V 5 bases short and J 1 base short, with 8 bases between. The CDR3 loop spans 13 amino acids. CDR3 residues: CASSPTRNYGYTF. The CDR3 nucleotides read TGTGCCAGCAGTCCAACCCGTAACTATGGCTACACCTTC.

The chain carries TRBV28 and TRBJ2-3; no clear D. The CDR3 loop spans 12 amino acids. V was pared by 2 bases and J by 8 bases, with 8 bases between. Germline assignment: CDR1 MDHEN and CDR2 SYDVKM. The CDR3 spells CASSLAWGTQYF. As DNA, the CDR3 is TGTGCCAGCAGTTTAGCGTGGGGTACGCAGTATTTT. Filled out from reference TRBV28 and TRBJ2-3, the complete variable domain reads DVKVTQSSRYLVKRTGEKVFLECVQDMDHENMFWYRQDPGLGLRLIYFSYDVKMKEKGDIPEGYSVSREKKERFSLILESASTNQTSMYLCASSLAWGTQYFGPGTRLTVL.

This clonotype has at least ten counts. The chain uses TRBV12-3 or TRBV12-4 and TRBJ2-1; D is possibly TRBD2 (6 bases). This CDR3 is built from 13 residues. V lost 6 bases and J 0 bases, leaving 6 bases between the germline ends. CDR3 protein: CASRGGSYNEQFF. The CDR3 DNA follows: TGTGCCAGCAGGGGGGGCTCCTACAATGAGCAGTTCTTC.

This clonotype was picked up many times. CDR3 DNA sequence: TGTGCCAGCAGCCAAGATCGAGACGGGACCTACGAGCAGTACTTC. It yields the protein CASSQDRDGTYEQYF. The genes are TRBV3-1 and TRBJ2-7; TRBD2 is a possible D gene (5 bases). The CDR3 sequence is 15 residues long. The V end was cut by 0 bases, the J end by 2 bases, with 11 bases between. The germline CDR1 and CDR2 sequences are LGHDT and YNNKEL (reference sequence).

Many counts were recorded for this clonotype. V gene TRBV7-8 combines with J gene TRBJ1-1; D not resolved. The CDR3 sequence is 14 residues long. Germline CDR1 SGHVS, CDR2 FQNEAQ. Deletions cut 1 base from V and 0 bases from J, with 6 bases between. The CDR3 DNA follows: TGTGCCAGCAGCTTAGATTCAGTGAACACTGAAGCTTTCTTT. Protein: CASSLDSVNTEAFF.

The chain joins TRBV6-6 to TRBJ2-1; 8 nucleotides line up with TRBD2. CDR1 and CDR2 from the germline V gene are MNHNY and SVGAGI (reference sequence). V was clipped by 7 bases and J by 1 base; unmatched bases: 6. The CDR3 has 15 amino acids. CDR3 coding DNA: TGTGCCAGCACCCCAGCGGGAGAGTCCTACAATGAGCAGTTCTTC. Translated, it gives CASTPAGESYNEQFF.

V gene TRBV12-3 or TRBV12-4 combines with J gene TRBJ2-5; 13 nucleotides align to TRBD2. The CDR3 totals 17 residues. The junction had 9 bases not matched to a gene; V was cut back by 3 bases and J by 5 bases. CDR3: CASSFSGLAGTGETQYF. As DNA, the CDR3 is TGTGCCAGCAGTTTTTCGGGACTAGCGGGAACTGGCGAGACCCAGTACTTC.

This clonotype was picked up many times. The chain employs TRBV15 and TRBJ2-3, with 8 bases lining up with TRBD1. V was pared by 1 base and J by 4 bases, with 7 bases of the junction left unmatched. This CDR3 comprises 16 residues. Germline V lookup: CDR1 LNHNV, CDR2 YYDKDF (reference sequence). The CDR3 here is CATSRAPDRAADTQYF. The DNA for the CDR3 is TGTGCCACCAGCAGAGCCCCGGACAGGGCGGCAGATACGCAGTATTTT.

This clonotype has at least ten counts. This chain joins TRBV3-1 and TRBJ2-5; D might be TRBD2 (5 bases). The germline gives CDR1 LGHDT, CDR2 YNNKEL (reference sequence). Trimming removed 0 bases at V and 4 bases at J, with 12 bases between. CDR3 length equals 15 residues. CDR3 nucleotide sequence: TGTGCCAGCAGCCAAGATCGGGCGGGTTTAGAGACCCAGTACTTC. It translates to CASSQDRAGLETQYF.

The gene calls are TRBV29-1 and TRBJ2-7, with TRBD1 matching over 7 bases. Trimming at V came to 7 bases and at J to 7 bases, leaving 16 bases not matched to a gene. The CDR3 is 14 amino acids. The germline V gene has CDR1 SQVTM and CDR2 ANQGSEA. This CDR3 is CSASLSTGTGEQYF. The CDR3 nucleotides are TGCAGCGCAAGCCTTTCGACAGGGACGGGTGAGCAGTACTTC.

This clonotype was detected ten times or more. The V gene is TRBV5-1, the J gene TRBJ2-1; 13 positions agree with TRBD2. CDR1 is SGHRS, CDR2 YFSETQ, per germline. The CDR3 is 15 amino acids. The J segment lost 9 bases and the V segment lost 4 bases, leaving 7 bases of the junction unmatched. This CDR3 reads CASSVRTSGSPEQFF. In DNA form, the CDR3 reads TGCGCCAGCAGCGTGAGGACTAGCGGGAGCCCTGAGCAGTTCTTC. The full variable domain, its missing parts supplied by reference TRBV5-1 and TRBJ2-1, is KAGVTQTPRYLIKTRGQQVTLSCSPISGHRSVSWYQQTPGQGLQFLFEYFSETQRNKGNFPGRFSGRQFSNSRSEMNVSTLELGDSALYLCASSVRTSGSPEQFFGPGTRLTVL.

This clonotype was seen ten or more times. This chain joins TRBV4-3 and TRBJ2-7; TRBD1 is a possible D gene (6 bases). The germline gives CDR1 LGHNA, CDR2 YSLEER. This CDR3 region has 17 residues. V was trimmed by 0 bases and J by 3 bases, leaving 18 bases between them. The CDR3 sequence: CASSQEAPGTRLYEQYF. The CDR3 nucleotides read TGCGCCAGCAGCCAAGAGGCCCCCGGGACAAGACTCTACGAGCAGTACTTC.

This clonotype showed up many times. The chain employs TRBV12-3 or TRBV12-4 and TRBJ1-5; D possibly corresponds to TRBD1 (6 bases). The CDR3 extends over 17 amino acids. Between the trimmed V and J ends, which lost 4 bases and 0 bases, there was a span of 16 bases. The CDR3 DNA follows: TGTGCCAGCAGTTCCGGACAGAGCATTAATAGCAATCAGCCCCAGCATTTT. Its translation: CASSSGQSINSNQPQHF.

This clonotype was found many times. This chain joins TRBV7-9 and TRBJ1-6; possibly TRBD1 for D (5 bases). The V gene's germline CDR1 is SEHNR and CDR2 FQNEAQ (reference sequence). CDR3 length equals 13 residues. The V end was cut by 7 bases, the J end by 6 bases, with 10 bases between. CDR3 in DNA: TGTGCCAGCACTCACGGGGCTAATTCACCCCTCCACTTT. It translates to CASTHGANSPLHF. Complete variable domain (other parts from reference TRBV7-9 and TRBJ1-6): DTGVSQNPRHKITKRGQNVTFRCDPISEHNRLYWYRQTLGQGPEFLTYFQNEAQLEKSRLLSDRFSAERPKGSFSTLEIQRTEQGDSAMYLCASTHGANSPLHFGNGTRLTVT.

The rearrangement links TRBV6-5 to TRBJ2-7, with 9 bases identical to TRBD1. Losses at the gene ends were 5 bases for V and 0 bases for J; bases not matched to a gene: 11. The germline V gene has CDR1 MNHEY and CDR2 SVGAGI. The CDR3 is 17 residues long. The CDR3 spells CASSRFHPGQGSYEQYV. In DNA form, the CDR3 reads TGTGCCAGCAGTCGATTTCATCCGGGACAGGGCTCCTACGAGCAGTACGTC.

Many counts were recorded for this clonotype. The chain recombines TRBV29-1 with TRBJ1-4, with a possible D match to TRBD1 (5 bases). V was shortened by 3 bases and J by 10 bases, with 12 bases between the two germline ends. The CDR3 sequence is 12 residues long. Germline V CDR1 and CDR2: SQVTM, ANQGSEA. The chain's CDR3 is CSVEGRGGKLFF. The CDR3 bases are TGCAGCGTTGAGGGGAGGGGTGGAAAACTGTTTTTT. Filled out from reference TRBV29-1 and TRBJ1-4, the complete variable domain reads SAVISQKPSRDICQRGTSLTIQCQVDSQVTMMFWYRQQPGQSLTLIATANQGSEATYESGFVIDKFPISRPNLTFSTLTVSNMSPEDSSIYLCSVEGRGGKLFFGSGTQLSVL.

This clonotype was counted ten times or more. The chain combines TRBV19 with TRBJ2-7; D assignment may be TRBD1 or TRBD2 (5 bases each). The germline V and J ends were trimmed by 0 bases and 2 bases, with 17 bases remaining between them. Germline V CDR1 and CDR2: LNHDA, SQIVND (reference sequence). The CDR3 covers 17 residues. CDR3 in amino acids: CASSIDRDGGRAYEQYF. CDR3 coding DNA: TGTGCCAGTAGTATAGATCGGGACGGAGGTAGGGCCTACGAGCAGTACTTC.